This entry lists 28 T cell receptor beta chains sequenced from one sample in a study of blood T cell repertoires in COVID-19. Method: immunoSEQ multiplex PCR; TCRdb's copy keeps in-frame clones and lacks some. The data hold 65,000 to 95,000 clones, with around 88% observed a single time. Specimen: peripheral blood. These receptors all stem from a man aged 25-40 years with acute or convalescent COVID-19.

This clone was detected only once. V and J are TRBV7-9 and TRBJ1-1; D is undetermined. Trimming took off 1 base at V and 6 bases at J, with 6 bases between the two ends. The V gene's germline CDR1 is SEHNR and CDR2 FQNEAQ (reference sequence). CDR3 length equals 12 residues. CDR3 DNA: TGTGCCAGCAGCTTAGGGCTCGCTGAAGCTTTCTTT. It yields the protein CASSLGLAEAFF.

This chain links TRBV18 with TRBJ1-2; D gene ambiguous. The germline V and J ends were trimmed by 5 bases and 1 base, with 5 bases remaining between them. This CDR3 has 12 residues. Germline V gene lookup returns CDR1 KGHSH and CDR2 LQKENI. The CDR3 DNA reads TGTGCCAGCTCATCGAGTAACTATGGCTACACCTTC. Its translation: CASSSSNYGYTF.

V is TRBV6-5 and J is TRBJ2-7; 7 nucleotides match TRBD1. The CDR3 runs 13 residues. V lost 5 bases and J lost 3; bases outside the gene matches: 4. The germline V gene has CDR1 MNHEY and CDR2 SVGAGI. CDR3 residues: CASSPRQGYEQYF. CDR3 bases: TGTGCCAGCAGTCCCCGACAGGGCTACGAGCAGTACTTC.

This chain links TRBV7-9 with TRBJ1-1; TRBD1 is a possible D gene (6 bases). Deletions cut 7 bases from V and 1 base from J, with 13 bases between. In germline, CDR1 is SEHNR, CDR2 FQNEAQ (reference sequence). The CDR3 covers 14 residues. The CDR3 loop reads CASIIQGQNTEAFF. CDR3 DNA: TGTGCCAGCATCATACAGGGCCAGAACACTGAAGCTTTCTTT.

This chain's CDR3 is CASSLGQGAGNTIYF. CDR3 nucleotides: TGTGCCAGCAGCCTCGGACAGGGGGCCGGAAACACCATATATTTT. The genes are TRBV7-3 and TRBJ1-3; 11 bases align to TRBD1. Germline V gene lookup returns CDR1 SGHTA and CDR2 FQGTGA. Germline trimming cut 5 bases from V and 4 bases from J; bases unmatched to any gene: 4. CDR3 length: 15 residues.

The rearrangement joins TRBV13 to TRBJ2-1, with 9 bases aligning to TRBD2. This CDR3 region has 17 residues. Germline lookup yields CDR1 PRHDT and CDR2 FYEKMQ (reference sequence). The junction had 11 bases not matched to a gene; V was cut back by 2 bases and J by 6 bases. CDR3 region: CASSLLAGGPGSNEQFF. The CDR3 nucleotides read TGTGCCAGCAGCTTATTGGCGGGAGGGCCGGGCAGCAATGAGCAGTTCTTC.

The chain uses TRBV28 and TRBJ2-1; the D gene is possibly TRBD2 (5 bases). Deletions cut 6 bases from V and 1 base from J, with 7 bases between. The CDR3 runs 13 residues. Looked up from germline, CDR1 is MDHEN and CDR2 is SYDVKM. CDR3 in amino acids: CASRAGSYNEQFF. CDR3 DNA: TGTGCCAGCAGGGCGGGTTCCTACAATGAGCAGTTCTTC.

This chain joins TRBV28 and TRBJ2-5; 8 nucleotides line up with TRBD1. Germline-derived CDR1 and CDR2 are MDHEN and SYDVKM. The CDR3 is 13 amino acids. V gave up 8 bases and J gave up 4 bases; unmatched junction bases: 6. CDR3 DNA: TGTGCCAGCTGGACAGGGTACCGAGAGACCCAGTACTTC. It is translated as CASWTGYRETQYF.

This clone has only one observation. This chain connects TRBV5-1 to TRBJ2-5; 7 nucleotides agree with TRBD1. After removal of 1 base from V and 1 base from J, the junction contained 4 bases not matched to a gene. The CDR3 contains 15 residues. Germline V gene lookup returns CDR1 SGHRS and CDR2 YFSETQ. This CDR3 reads CASSLYRGVQETQYF. The CDR3 DNA is TGCGCCAGCAGCTTGTACAGGGGTGTCCAAGAGACCCAGTACTTC.

The chain links TRBV5-4 to TRBJ1-1; perhaps TRBD1 as D (5 bases). The CDR3 is 16 amino acids. Trimming cost V 6 bases and J 5 bases, with 23 bases left between them. CDR1 and CDR2 (germline): SGHNT, YYREEE (reference sequence). The CDR3 is CASTPGGGTRGTEAFF. CDR3 bases: TGTGCCAGCACCCCCGGGGGGGGGACCCGGGGGACTGAAGCTTTCTTT.

This chain links TRBV2 with TRBJ2-5; TRBD1 aligns across 9 bases. Trimming cost V 5 bases and J 7 bases; bases outside gene matches: 8. This CDR3 is 14 amino acids long. Germline loops: CDR1 SNHLY, CDR2 FYNNEI. CDR3 region: CASSSDRGEVTQYF. Here the CDR3 DNA reads TGTGCCAGCAGTTCGGACAGGGGAGAGGTGACCCAGTACTTC.

The chain links TRBV7-7 to TRBJ2-3; TRBD2 matches at 9 bases. V dropped 1 base and J dropped 1; count of bases not matched to a gene: 9. CDR1 SSHAT and CDR2 FNYEAQ come from the germline V gene (reference sequence). This CDR3 region has 18 residues. The CDR3 region is CASSLGLTLAGGTDTQYF. CDR3 coding DNA: TGTGCCAGCAGCTTAGGTCTCACGTTAGCGGGAGGCACAGATACGCAGTATTTT. Full variable domain (remainder filled in from reference TRBV7-7 and TRBJ2-3): GAGVSQSPRYKVTKRGQDVTLRCDPISSHATLYWYQQALGQGPEFLTYFNYEAQPDKSGLPSDRFSAERPEGSISTLTIQRTEQRDSAMYRCASSLGLTLAGGTDTQYFGPGTRLTVL.

This rearrangement joins TRBV7-3 to TRBJ2-2, with 12 bases lining up with TRBD2. CDR1 and CDR2 from the germline V gene are SGHTA and FQGTGA. With V trimmed by 4 bases and J by 5 bases, 5 bases remained unmatched. CDR3 length: 16 residues. The CDR3: CASSSLAGGSTGELFF. The DNA of the CDR3 is TGTGCCAGCAGCTCACTAGCGGGAGGTAGTACCGGGGAGCTGTTTTTT.

V is TRBV6-4 and J is TRBJ2-1, with 12 bases fitting TRBD2. The CDR3 is made up of 16 amino acids. CDR1 and CDR2 from the germline V gene are MRHNA and SNTAGT. V shed 3 bases, J shed 9 bases, and the junction held 9 bases outside the gene matches. The CDR3 coding sequence is TGTGCCAGCAGTGAATCCTCTAGCGGGAGGGTGACTGAGCAGTTCTTC. This gives the protein CASSESSSGRVTEQFF.

The chain couples TRBV7-9 to TRBJ2-7; the D gene is possibly TRBD2 (7 bases). With 4 bases removed from V and 5 bases from J, the gap between germline ends came to 12 bases. The CDR3 covers 13 residues. CDR1 and CDR2 (germline): SEHNR, FQNEAQ (reference sequence). The CDR3 DNA sequence: TGTGCCAGCAGCTCCCGGGGGGCGAACGAGCAGTACTTC. Amino acids: CASSSRGANEQYF. Full variable domain (remainder filled in from reference TRBV7-9 and TRBJ2-7): DTGVSQNPRHKITKRGQNVTFRCDPISEHNRLYWYRQTLGQGPEFLTYFQNEAQLEKSRLLSDRFSAERPKGSFSTLEIQRTEQGDSAMYLCASSSRGANEQYFGPGTRLTVT.

The V gene is TRBV12-5, the J gene TRBJ1-1; D not resolved. The CDR3 is made up of 11 amino acids. V gave up 7 bases and J gave up 1 base, with 4 bases separating them. The germline CDR1 and CDR2 sequences are LGHNT and FRNRAP. The chain's CDR3 is CASVKNTEAFF. Written as DNA, the CDR3 is TGTGCTAGTGTCAAGAACACTGAAGCTTTCTTT.

The chain couples TRBV5-4 to TRBJ2-7, with a possible D match to TRBD2 (5 bases). The CDR3 runs to 15 residues. Per germline, CDR1 SGHNT and CDR2 YYREEE (reference sequence). V lost 0 bases and J 2 bases, leaving 12 bases between the germline ends. The CDR3 nucleotides read TGTGCCAGCAGCTTGGATGACAAGAGGGCCTACGAGCAGTACTTC. Protein sequence: CASSLDDKRAYEQYF.

V usage is TRBV28 and J usage is TRBJ1-2; maybe TRBD1 (6 bases). V shed 2 bases and J shed 4 bases, with 11 bases lying between them. The CDR3 runs to 14 residues. Germline loops: CDR1 MDHEN, CDR2 SYDVKM. The DNA of the CDR3 is TGTGCCAGCAGTTTAGGGGGCCGTACCTATGGCTACACCTTC. Protein: CASSLGGRTYGYTF.

The rearrangement uses TRBV19 and TRBJ2-2; D ambiguous. Germline CDR1 LNHDA, CDR2 SQIVND (reference sequence). The CDR3 contains 12 residues. Trimming left V 5 bases short and J 5 bases short, with 6 bases between. For the CDR3, the DNA is TGTGCCAGTAGTCCTCGGACCGGGGAGCTGTTTTTT. This codes for CASSPRTGELFF.

This sequence joins TRBV9 and TRBJ2-1; 8 positions match TRBD2. Trimming removed 3 bases from V and 6 bases from J; junction bases left unmatched: 5. Germline CDR1 and CDR2: SGDLS and YYNGEE. CDR3 size: 14 residues. CDR3 coding DNA: TGTGCCAGCAGCGGGGGACTAGTTGGCAATGAGCAGTTCTTC. Its protein is CASSGGLVGNEQFF.

V is TRBV13 and J is TRBJ1-5; unclear D gene. Germline V gene data show CDR1 as PRHDT and CDR2 as FYEKMQ (reference sequence). The CDR3 sequence is 13 residues long. V gave up 3 bases and J gave up 4 bases, with 7 bases separating them. As DNA, the CDR3 is TGTGCCAGCAGCTTCGGCAGGAATCAGCCCCAGCATTTT. It codes for CASSFGRNQPQHF.

This chain links TRBV30 with TRBJ1-1, with D possibly matching TRBD1 (6 bases). Trimming took off 8 bases at V and 7 bases at J, with 17 bases between the two ends. Germline V CDR1 and CDR2: GTSNPN, SVGIG (reference sequence). The CDR3 contains 12 residues. The CDR3 nucleotides are TGTGCCGGGGGGCGCGAGTTCGGTGAAGCTTTCTTT. Translated, it gives CAGGREFGEAFF.

V and J are TRBV28 and TRBJ2-7, with D possibly matching TRBD2 (5 bases). Trimming left V 5 bases short and J 1 base short, with 9 bases between. The CDR3 length is 13 residues. In germline, CDR1 is MDHEN, CDR2 SYDVKM. CDR3: CASSQAESYEQYF. The CDR3, as DNA: TGTGCCAGCAGTCAAGCGGAGTCCTACGAGCAGTACTTC.

The chain has TRBV9 and TRBJ2-1; TRBD2 matches at 8 bases. In germline, CDR1 is SGDLS, CDR2 YYNGEE. This CDR3 has 16 amino acids. With 0 bases clipped from V and 5 bases from J, the junction kept 7 bases outside the gene matches. The CDR3 nucleotides read TGTGCCAGCAGCGTAGACCCCGGGACTAGGGACAATGAGCAGTTCTTC. Translating it yields CASSVDPGTRDNEQFF.

The chain links TRBV28 to TRBJ1-2; D remains unclear. V was trimmed by 6 bases and J by 4 bases, leaving 12 bases between them. The CDR3 covers 13 residues. Germline V gene sequence: CDR1 MDHEN, CDR2 SYDVKM. The CDR3 region is CASSPLRAYGYTF. The CDR3 nucleotides read TGTGCCAGCAGCCCTTTGAGGGCCTATGGCTACACCTTC.

The chain joins TRBV6-5 to TRBJ2-5, with TRBD1 identical over 10 bases. Germline CDR1 reads MNHEY; CDR2 reads SVGAGI. The CDR3 length is 14 residues. V shed 5 bases, J shed 5 bases, and the junction held 5 bases outside the gene matches. CDR3 in DNA: TGTGCCAGCAGTCCAGGGACAGGGGAGGAGACCCAGTACTTC. This codes for CASSPGTGEETQYF.

The chain links TRBV29-1 to TRBJ1-1, with D uncertain. Between the trimmed V and J ends, which lost 4 bases and 6 bases, there was a span of 6 bases. The CDR3 loop spans 10 amino acids. Germline lookup yields CDR1 SQVTM and CDR2 ANQGSEA. The CDR3 DNA follows: TGCAGCGTTGCGGTCGCTGAAGCTTTCTTT. Protein product: CSVAVAEAFF.

The V gene is TRBV4-1, the J gene TRBJ2-1, with a possible D match to TRBD2 (6 bases). This CDR3 region has 16 residues. With 2 bases removed from V and 10 bases from J, the gap between germline ends came to 21 bases. The germline gives CDR1 MGHRA, CDR2 YSYEKL. This CDR3 is CASSQLVAGPGEEQFF. The CDR3 nucleotides are TGCGCCAGCAGCCAATTGGTGGCGGGGCCTGGAGAAGAGCAGTTCTTC.